Below are 28 T cell receptor beta chains sequenced from a single sample in a study of blood T cells in healthy people across ages. A second PCR, run for about 7 to 11 cycles, used a sample-barcoded 5' primer plus a J-beta primer mix. TCRdb reprocessed the 5' RACE reads with MiXCR, giving one entry per CDR3 protein. The table includes 980,000 or so distinct CDR3 sequences, around 46% detected once. The sequencing input was blood. These receptors were taken from a young man in good health.

Only a few counts were recorded for this clonotype. Since a much larger clone is just one base distant, this may be a read error. This chain's CDR3 is CASSYQTGETRYF. The CDR3 DNA is TGTGCCAGCAGTTACCAAACCGGAGAGACCCGGTACTTC. The rearrangement links TRBV6-2 or TRBV6-3 to TRBJ2-5; D unclear. Germline V lookup: CDR1 MNHEY, CDR2 SVGEGT. The CDR3 is 13 residues long.

The chain links TRBV4-1 to TRBJ2-7; TRBD1 agrees at 10 bases. Germline values: CDR1 MGHRA, CDR2 YSYEKL. This CDR3 is built from 15 residues. With V trimmed by 1 base and J by 5 bases, 5 bases remained unmatched. CDR3 amino acids: CASSQVLTGGDEQYF. DNA of the CDR3: TGCGCCAGCAGCCAAGTTTTGACAGGGGGCGACGAGCAGTACTTC.

The rearrangement links TRBV7-6 to TRBJ2-1, with D perhaps TRBD2 (6 bases). V was trimmed by 0 bases and J by 10 bases, leaving 10 bases between them. Germline V gene sequence: CDR1 SGHVS, CDR2 FNYEAQ. The CDR3 is made up of 13 amino acids. In nucleotides, the CDR3 is TGTGCCAGCAGCTTAGCGGAGGGAAAAGAGCAGTTCTTC. It yields the protein CASSLAEGKEQFF.

The count of this clonotype is one. The chain uses TRBV20-1 and TRBJ1-6, with D possibly matching TRBD1 (6 bases). Per the germline V gene, CDR1 is DFQATT and CDR2 is SNEGSKA (reference sequence). V was cut by 3 bases and J by 0 bases, with 9 bases left in between. This CDR3 contains 15 residues. CDR3 nucleotide sequence: TGCAGTGCTAGGGGCAGGGGCTCCTATAATTCACCCCTCCACTTT. Translating gives CSARGRGSYNSPLHF.

This clonotype appeared a few times. V and J are TRBV5-1 and TRBJ2-7, with a weak D call TRBD1 (7 bases). Germline V gives CDR1 SGHRS, CDR2 YFSETQ. The CDR3 runs to 15 residues. The V end lost 4 bases, the J end lost 2 bases, and 16 bases lay between the germline ends. The CDR3 is CASSPGETGTYEQYF. The DNA of the CDR3 is TGCGCCAGCAGCCCGGGGGAGACAGGGACCTACGAGCAGTACTTC.

The chain carries TRBV11-1 and TRBJ2-7; D perhaps matches TRBD1 (5 bases). Germline V gives CDR1 SGHAT, CDR2 FQDESV (reference sequence). The germline V and J ends were trimmed by 0 bases and 4 bases, with 13 bases remaining between them. The CDR3 is 15 amino acids. The CDR3 DNA is TGTGCCAGCAGCTTAGCATCCGGCAGGGCATACGAGCAGTACTTC. This codes for CASSLASGRAYEQYF.

The chain has TRBV15 and TRBJ1-2, with 7 bases that match TRBD1. The V and J ends lost 0 bases and 5 bases, in that order; junction bases with no gene match: 9. Germline V CDR1 and CDR2: LNHNV, YYDKDF (reference sequence). This CDR3 is 16 amino acids long. This CDR3 is CATSRDEGRGKYGYTF. The CDR3 DNA follows: TGTGCCACCAGCAGAGATGAGGGCAGGGGGAAGTATGGCTACACCTTC.

This clonotype was seen only a few times. The chain links TRBV6-5 to TRBJ2-5; D possibly corresponds to TRBD2 (6 bases). In germline, CDR1 is MNHEY, CDR2 SVGAGI. The CDR3 loop spans 12 amino acids. V gave up 4 bases and J gave up 13 bases, with 16 bases separating them. CDR3 bases: TGTGCCAGCAGTTCCGGGACTGCCGTTTCGTACTTC. Translated, it gives CASSSGTAVSYF.

DNA for the CDR3: TGTGCCAGCGCACGGGACCTCCAAGATACGCAGTATTTT. Translation gives CASARDLQDTQYF. The rearrangement joins TRBV6-5 to TRBJ2-3; either TRBD1 or TRBD2 may supply D (5 bases each). Germline V gene data show CDR1 as MNHEY and CDR2 as SVGAGI. The V and J ends lost 8 bases and 5 bases respectively, with 14 bases between them. The length of the CDR3 is 13 residues.

The CDR3 region has the DNA TGTGCCAGCACGTGGTTGGGTGTCACGAATGAGCAGTTCTTC. Translating gives CASTWLGVTNEQFF. V is TRBV27 and J is TRBJ2-1, with unresolved D. CDR3 length equals 14 residues. The V end lost 7 bases, the J end lost 7 bases, and 17 bases lay between the germline ends. Germline V gives CDR1 MNHEY, CDR2 SMNVEV (reference sequence).

At least ten counts were recorded for this clonotype. The J gene is TRBJ1-2, the V gene TRBV29-1; D gene unclear. V lost 7 bases to trimming and J lost 2 bases, with 14 bases between them. The CDR3 loop spans 13 amino acids. CDR1 is SQVTM and CDR2 is ANQGSEA in the germline V gene. CDR3 region: CSAPGLSNYGYTF. As DNA, the CDR3 is TGCAGCGCCCCCGGACTAAGCAACTATGGCTACACCTTC.

This rearrangement joins TRBV11-2 to TRBJ2-3, with D uncertain. CDR3 length: 11 amino acids. V was pared by 7 bases and J by 2 bases, with 4 bases between. Germline V lookup: CDR1 SGHAT, CDR2 FQNNGV. The CDR3 bases are TGTGCCAGCAAAAACACAGATACGCAGTATTTT. Its protein is CASKNTDTQYF.

The sample holds a few counts of this clonotype. The V call is TRBV11-3, the J call TRBJ2-1; no clear D gene. The CDR3 spans 15 residues. Germline-derived CDR1 and CDR2 are SGHNT and YENEEA. V gave up 1 base and J gave up 1 base, with 8 bases separating them. CDR3 nucleotides: TGTGCCAGCAGCTTAGTCTTAGGGTCCTACAATGAGCAGTTCTTC. It encodes CASSLVLGSYNEQFF. The variable domain in full, completed from reference TRBV11-3 and TRBJ2-1, reads EAGVVQSPRYKIIEKKQPVAFWCNPISGHNTLYWYLQNLGQGPELLIRYENEEAVDDSQLPKDRFSAERLKGVDSTLKIQPAELGDSAVYLCASSLVLGSYNEQFFGPGTRLTVL.

V gene TRBV20-1 combines with J gene TRBJ2-3, with D tentatively TRBD1 (7 bases). The CDR3 consists of 16 residues. Germline CDR1 and CDR2: DFQATT and SNEGSKA (reference sequence). Trimming left V 0 bases short and J 7 bases short, with 20 bases between. DNA for the CDR3: TGCAGTGCTAGAGATCTCAGGGGGGAACTCCCATATACGCAGTATTTT. Translated, it gives CSARDLRGELPYTQYF.

The chain couples TRBV10-3 to TRBJ2-1, with TRBD2 matching over 9 bases. The CDR3 sequence is 14 residues long. Per germline, CDR1 ENHRY and CDR2 SYGVKD. Losses at the gene ends were 3 bases for V and 6 bases for J; bases not matched to a gene: 3. CDR3 DNA: TGTGCCATCAGTGACCTGACTAGCGGCAATGAGCAGTTCTTC. Translation: CAISDLTSGNEQFF.

The V call is TRBV6-5, the J call TRBJ2-1; 10 bases are a match to TRBD2. J lost 4 bases, V lost 6 bases, and 6 bases had no gene match. The CDR3 length is 15 residues. The germline V gene encodes CDR1 MNHEY and CDR2 SVGAGI. The CDR3, as DNA: TGTGCCAGCAGACTTACTAGCGGGAATTACAATGAGCAGTTCTTC. It is translated as CASRLTSGNYNEQFF.

V gene TRBV4-1 combines with J gene TRBJ2-5; D not resolved. The CDR3 has 14 amino acids. The V gene lost 1 base and the J gene lost 3 bases, with 9 bases spanning the gap. Germline V gene sequence: CDR1 MGHRA, CDR2 YSYEKL. This chain's CDR3 is CASSQVRGEETQYF. The CDR3 DNA sequence: TGCGCCAGCAGCCAAGTGCGCGGAGAAGAGACCCAGTACTTC.

V and J are TRBV6-1 and TRBJ2-5, with unresolved D. The DNA end is a closer match to TRBJ2-7, so the J assignment may be wrong. Germline V gives CDR1 MNHNS, CDR2 SASEGT. The CDR3 has 14 residues. The CDR3 DNA sequence: TGTGCCAGCAGTCGAAGCAGTGGAACCTACGAGCAGTACTTC. Translation gives CASSRSSGTYEQYF.

The chain employs TRBV2 and TRBJ2-3, with unresolved D. V shed 3 bases and J shed 3 bases, with 7 bases lying between them. This CDR3 spans 13 amino acids. CDR1 and CDR2 from the germline V gene are SNHLY and FYNNEI. The CDR3 DNA reads as TGTGCCAGCAGTGATTCTCAAACAGATACGCAGTATTTT. Its protein is CASSDSQTDTQYF. Supplemented by reference TRBV2 and TRBJ2-3, the full variable domain reads EPEVTQTPSHQVTQMGQEVILRCVPISNHLYFYWYRQILGQKVEFLVSFYNNEISEKSEIFDDQFSVERPDGSNFTLKIRSTKLEDSAMYFCASSDSQTDTQYFGPGTRLTVL.

V usage is TRBV4-3 and J usage is TRBJ1-1; D remains ambiguous. The CDR3 covers 13 residues. The ends were cut back, 0 bases at V and 7 bases at J, with 9 bases in the middle. From germline, CDR1 is LGHNA and CDR2 YSLEER. CDR3 sequence (DNA): TGCGCCAGCAGCCAAGACCCCAGTTTTGAAGCTTTCTTT. Residues: CASSQDPSFEAFF.

This clonotype showed up just a few times. This sequence joins TRBV12-3 or TRBV12-4 and TRBJ1-2; D is undetermined. V lost 4 bases and J 8 bases, leaving 14 bases between the germline ends. This CDR3 comprises 13 residues. The CDR3: CASSWFQSQGYTF. The DNA of the CDR3 is TGTGCCAGCAGTTGGTTTCAGTCTCAGGGCTACACCTTC.

The J gene is TRBJ2-1, the V gene TRBV27, with 9 bases identical to TRBD2. With V trimmed by 6 bases and J by 0 bases, 6 bases remained unmatched. This CDR3 region has 16 residues. From germline, CDR1 is MNHEY and CDR2 SMNVEV (reference sequence). The CDR3 nucleotides read TGTGCCAGCAGACTTAGCGGGGGCAACTCCTACAATGAGCAGTTCTTC. Protein product: CASRLSGGNSYNEQFF.

As to this clonotype: At one end the junction does not follow the germline gene, possibly because of a read error. This chain links TRBV5-5 with TRBJ2-3; D is possibly TRBD1 (6 bases). The CDR3 spans 15 residues. Germline lookup yields CDR1 SGHKS and CDR2 YYEKEE (reference sequence). In nucleotides, the CDR3 is TGTGCCAGCAGCTTGGAGGGGGATACCACAGATGCGCAGTATTTT. This gives the protein CASSLEGDTTDAQYF.

This clonotype was detected only a few times. The V and J genes are TRBV7-2 and TRBJ2-4, with D unclear. Looked up from germline, CDR1 is SGHTA and CDR2 is FQGNSA. This CDR3 contains 12 residues. V lost 1 base to trimming and J lost 13 bases, with 11 bases between them. CDR3: CASSLGGCPQYF. In DNA, the CDR3 is TGTGCCAGCAGCTTAGGCGGCTGTCCCCAGTACTTC.

This clonotype was seen more than once but under ten times. The chain carries TRBV4-1 and TRBJ2-1; D is uncertain. Germline values: CDR1 MGHRA, CDR2 YSYEKL. There are 14 residues in the CDR3. The V end lost 0 bases, the J end lost 5 bases, and 8 bases lay between the germline ends. Here the CDR3 DNA reads TGCGCCAGCAGCCAAGATGCTAGGGACAATGAGCAGTTCTTC. It codes for CASSQDARDNEQFF.

This clonotype turned up a few times. This rearrangement joins TRBV15 to TRBJ2-1, with D perhaps matching TRBD1 (6 bases). The CDR3 has 15 amino acids. Germline CDR1 and CDR2: LNHNV and YYDKDF (reference sequence). V lost 0 bases and J lost 4, with 10 bases in between. The CDR3 spells CATSRDGTPYNEQFF. In nucleotides, the CDR3 is TGTGCCACCAGCAGAGATGGGACACCTTACAATGAGCAGTTCTTC.

The chain has TRBV20-1 and TRBJ2-1; D is possibly TRBD2 (6 bases). This CDR3 comprises 14 residues. The V gene lost 3 bases and the J gene lost 3 bases, with 12 bases spanning the gap. Germline assignment: CDR1 DFQATT and CDR2 SNEGSKA (reference sequence). CDR3 in amino acids: CSASRDLDYNEQFF. CDR3 nucleotides: TGCAGTGCTAGCCGGGACTTAGACTACAATGAGCAGTTCTTC.

This chain joins TRBV28 and TRBJ2-7; D may be TRBD1 (6 bases). This CDR3 is built from 14 residues. The V gene lost 5 bases and the J gene lost 0 bases, with 11 bases spanning the gap. Looked up from germline, CDR1 is MDHEN and CDR2 is SYDVKM. In DNA form, the CDR3 reads TGTGCCAGCAGTGCCACAGGGTACTCCTACGAGCAGTACTTC. Translating gives CASSATGYSYEQYF.